The clone carrying this T cell receptor (beta chain) has only a few counts. The antigen remains unidentified. The data belong to a study of human T cells and chemical hapten exposure. Methods used by the authors: Samples had a median of around 88,000 TCRs, ranging roughly 23,224 to 690,600. TCRdb processed the RACE reads anew with MiXCR; each CDR3 protein has one entry. It is TCRdb's table, rather than the study itself, that gives the V and J calls and clone size. The sample lists 85,000 to 100,000 distinct CDR3 sequences, about a tenth seen once, with 3.1% in the top ten. The CDR3 totals 15 residues. Germline V gene sequence: CDR1 SNHLY, CDR2 FYNNEI. V lost 7 bases to trimming and J lost 2 bases; unmatched junction nucleotides: 7. As for time point: pre-sensitization, week 0. Treatment described: therapeutic diphenylcyclopropenone sensitization with weekly scalp DPC. General study points: There was no change with DPC sensitization in TCRs above 1 in 1000 frequency.

The clonotype originates from a woman in her sixties with alopecia areata. Some clones in this sample may be carry-over from other donors' samples. This chain uses TRBV2 with TRBJ2-3, with 9 bases that match TRBD2. The specimen comprised whole blood, sampled in connection with sensitization to the hapten diphenylcyclopropenone (DPC). The CDR3 DNA sequence: TGTGCCAGCACCCGAGCGGGGGGCGTCACAGATACGCAGTATTTT. Residues: CASTRAGGVTDTQYF.